The T cell receptor (beta chain) under discussion was sequenced for a study of blood T cell repertoires in COVID-19. Looking at the study overall: Italy, Spain and the United States were the sources of the convalescent and acute COVID-19 samples.

Produced via immunoSEQ multiplex PCR; TCRdb's table is partial and in-frame only. The sample has fewer than 250,000 clones, approximately 86% seen once; the top ten hold around 5.2%. Trimming cost V 5 bases and J 2 bases; bases outside gene matches: 5. Per germline, CDR1 SGHRS and CDR2 YFSETQ. The CDR3 runs to 15 residues. The material sequenced was peripheral blood. This chain joins TRBV5-1 and TRBJ2-3, with TRBD2 matching over 10 bases. The clonotype was recovered from a human donor in a cohort sampled during active COVID-19. CDR3 nucleotides: TGCGCCAGCAGTTCGGGACTAGCGAACACAGATACGCAGTATTTT. It encodes CASSSGLANTDTQYF.